The sequence of this TCR beta chain was determined in a study of a mutant IDH1 vaccine in newly diagnosed glioma. For the study at large: Treated patients were roughly 60% male, roughly 40% female, mean age 40.4 years. Standard pretreatment was either radiotherapy, temozolomide, or, for most, radiochemotherapy with temozolomide.

Profiling relied on immunoSEQ multiplex PCR, and the TCRdb table lists in-frame clones only, not all of them. The table shows some 61,000 clones, with around 85% occurring only once. Regarding time point: baseline, week 1 (first vaccination visit). Regarding treatment: pre-vaccination baseline after standard-of-care therapy. The CDR3 covers 13 residues. The J segment lost 6 bases and the V segment lost 5 bases, leaving 5 bases of the junction unmatched. CDR1 and CDR2 from the germline V gene are SEHNR and FQNEAQ (reference sequence). This clone occurred once. No antigen is known for it. Study-wide results and limits: Patients showed vaccine-induced immune responses at a rate of under 95%.

Sample: PBMCs, taken from a glioma patient treated with radiotherapy, temozolomide or both. The clonotype was recovered from a man aged 30 to 45 with glioma. The rearrangement links TRBV7-9 to TRBJ1-2, with 8 bases fitting TRBD1. The CDR3 region has the DNA TGTGCCAGCAGCACTGGACAGGGAGATGGCTACACCTTC. This codes for CASSTGQGDGYTF. The whole variable domain, remainder taken from reference TRBV7-9 and TRBJ1-2, is DTGVSQNPRHKITKRGQNVTFRCDPISEHNRLYWYRQTLGQGPEFLTYFQNEAQLEKSRLLSDRFSAERPKGSFSTLEIQRTEQGDSAMYLCASSTGQGDGYTFGSGTRLTVV.